Listed below are T cell receptor beta chains from one sample, sequenced in a study of cytomegalovirus exposure and HLA in healthy donors. Data came from immunoSEQ multiplex PCR; TCRdb stores just in-frame clones and leaves some out. Found here are 190,000 or so clones, about 80% of them singletons; the top ten hold under 3.5%. Sequencing was done on a sample of PBMCs. These receptors were obtained from a woman between 18 and 29 years old in good health and CMV-seropositive. The CDR3 runs from the conserved cysteine through the conserved F or W. D genes are given only for firm matches. A clone size is listed for some rows: how often the clone was seen (once, few, many), or a class if it is expanded.

d_call,cdr3_length,clone_size,v_call,j_call,cdr3_nt,cdr3_aa
TRBD2,17,-,TRBV5-1,TRBJ2-3,TGCGCCAGCAGGCGCCCGACGGGACTAGCGGAAACAGATACGCAGTATTTT,CASRRPTGLAETDTQYF
-,16,-,TRBV2,TRBJ2-3,TGTGCCAGCAGTGAGGATTGGGGGCCCGGGGCAGATACGCAGTATTTT,CASSEDWGPGADTQYF
TRBD1,14,-,TRBV15,TRBJ1-2,TGTGCCACCAGCAGAGATCGACAGGGTAATGGCTACACCTTC,CATSRDRQGNGYTF
TRBD1,13,once,TRBV18,TRBJ1-2,TGTGCCAGCTCACCGGGACAGCACTATGGCTACACCTTC,CASSPGQHYGYTF
TRBD2,15,-,TRBV7-8,TRBJ2-3,TGTGCCAGCAGCCCACCGGTGGCTAGCGGAGATACGCAGTATTTT,CASSPPVASGDTQYF
-,15,-,TRBV4-1,TRBJ1-6,TGCGCCAGCAGCCAAGATAGTAGGGGTGGGTCACCCCTCCACTTT,CASSQDSRGGSPLHF
-,17,-,TRBV2,TRBJ2-7,TGTGCCAGCAGGCTAGCTGTTTCCCGAGTTCGCTCCTACGAGCAGTACTTC,CASRLAVSRVRSYEQYF
TRBD2,13,-,TRBV13,TRBJ2-7,TGTGCCAGCAGTACAAGCGGGGGGTGGGAGCAGTACTTC,CASSTSGGWEQYF
TRBD1,18,few,TRBV4-1,TRBJ2-7,TGCGCCAGCAGCCGCCTTTCTATGGGGACAGGGTCCTCCTACGAGCAGTACTTC,CASSRLSMGTGSSYEQYF
-,19,once,TRBV7-8,TRBJ1-2,TGTGCCAGCAGCTTACTTAGGTCGGTAGACTCGGGTCCCAAGAGGGGCTACACCTTC,CASSLLRSVDSGPKRGYTF
-,15,-,TRBV5-6,TRBJ2-6,TGTGCCAGCAGCTTAGGGGGCTCTGGGGCCAACGTCCTGACTTTC,CASSLGGSGANVLTF
TRBD2,16,-,TRBV5-1,TRBJ2-3,TGCGCCAGCAGCTTGTCCGGGACTAGCGGGTCAGATACGCAGTATTTT,CASSLSGTSGSDTQYF
-,14,-,TRBV2,TRBJ2-5,TGTGCCAGCAGTGAAAGATTGGAGGGCGAGACCCAGTACTTC,CASSERLEGETQYF
-,15,-,TRBV27,TRBJ1-2,TGTGCCAGCAGTTTAATCAGGTCACCCAACTATGGCTACACCTTC,CASSLIRSPNYGYTF
-,15,-,TRBV5-1,TRBJ2-2,TGCGCCAGCAGCTTGGGACAGATCAACACCGGGGAGCTGTTTTTT,CASSLGQINTGELFF
-,14,-,TRBV19,TRBJ2-7,TGTGCCAGTAGTATTAGTCGGGGAACCTACGAGCAGTACTTC,CASSISRGTYEQYF